Shown below are 31 T cell receptor beta chains from a single sample sequenced in a study of early T cells in non-severe SARS-CoV-2 infection. One entry per CDR3 protein, called by TCRdb with MiXCR from the 5' RACE reads. Of about 94,000 distinct CDR3 sequences detected, around 13% appear once; the ten largest clones hold approximately 2.3%. Sequenced input: whole blood. The receptor set was obtained from an adult who was a healthcare worker with PCR-confirmed SARS-CoV-2 infection or an uninfected control (not recorded which).

The rearrangement joins TRBV27 to TRBJ2-2; 11 nucleotides line up with TRBD2. Trimming removed 3 bases from V and 6 bases from J; junction bases left unmatched: 6. The CDR3 is 16 amino acids. Germline-derived CDR1 and CDR2 are MNHEY and SMNVEV (reference sequence). The CDR3 sequence: CASSFVTSGGAGELFF. The CDR3 DNA is TGTGCCAGCAGTTTCGTTACTAGCGGGGGTGCCGGGGAGCTGTTTTTT.

V and J are TRBV9 and TRBJ2-1, with a tentative D call TRBD2 (7 bases). Trimming pared 3 bases from V and 6 bases from J, leaving 19 bases between. Germline loops: CDR1 SGDLS, CDR2 YYNGEE. The CDR3 is 16 residues long. DNA of the CDR3: TGTGCCAGCAGCGCCTCTCTCGCGGGGGCTCGCAATGAGCAGTTCTTC. Its protein product is CASSASLAGARNEQFF.

The table lists this clonotype with many counts. The rearrangement links TRBV3-1 to TRBJ2-7, with 8 bases fitting TRBD1. This CDR3 contains 14 residues. The trim removed 5 bases at V and 0 bases at J, leaving 3 bases unmatched. Germline-derived CDR1 and CDR2 are LGHDT and YNNKEL (reference sequence). CDR3 in amino acids: CASSDGQGSYEQYF. The CDR3 DNA sequence: TGTGCCAGCAGCGATGGACAGGGCTCCTACGAGCAGTACTTC.

The gene calls are TRBV5-1 and TRBJ2-3; TRBD2 matches 9 bases. CDR1 and CDR2 (germline): SGHRS, YFSETQ. V shed 0 bases and J 0 bases; nucleotides not matched to a gene: 2. The CDR3 runs to 16 residues. The CDR3 DNA reads as TGCGCCAGCAGCTTGGGCACTAGCGGGAGCACAGATACGCAGTATTTT. This codes for CASSLGTSGSTDTQYF.

This clonotype was detected only a few times. The DNA for the CDR3 is TGTGCCAGCAGCCGGGGGGTTCGGATAGCGGGGAGGAGGGATACGCAGTATTTT. This encodes CASSRGVRIAGRRDTQYF. The chain combines TRBV6-5 with TRBJ2-3; the match to TRBD2 covers 8 bases. The V gene's germline CDR1 is MNHEY and CDR2 SVGAGI. CDR3 length: 18 amino acids. After removal of 6 bases from V and 6 bases from J, the junction contained 20 bases not matched to a gene.

The chain links TRBV11-2 to TRBJ2-2; D is uncertain. Germline values: CDR1 SGHAT, CDR2 FQNNGV. Deletions cut 3 bases from V and 5 bases from J, with 16 bases between. The CDR3 spans 16 residues. The CDR3 DNA follows: TGTGCCAGCAGCTTTGGATTTTTAGTCCAGACCGGGGAGCTGTTTTTT. It specifies CASSFGFLVQTGELFF.

This clonotype has a count of ten or more. The chain employs TRBV24-1 and TRBJ2-2; 10 bases are a match to TRBD1. The germline V gene has CDR1 KGHDR and CDR2 SFDVKD. The CDR3 has 17 amino acids. After removal of 4 bases from V and 3 bases from J, the junction contained 7 bases not matched to a gene. This CDR3 reads CATSEPRGTGDTGELFF. DNA for the CDR3: TGTGCCACCAGTGAACCCCGAGGGACAGGGGACACCGGGGAGCTGTTTTTT.

The chain combines TRBV28 with TRBJ2-2, with a weak D call TRBD1 (6 bases). V was pared by 5 bases and J by 0 bases, with 7 bases between. CDR1 and CDR2 (germline): MDHEN, SYDVKM. The CDR3 sequence is 14 residues long. The CDR3 here is CASSGQPNTGELFF. CDR3 in DNA: TGTGCCAGCAGTGGACAGCCGAACACCGGGGAGCTGTTTTTT. Full variable domain (remainder filled in from reference TRBV28 and TRBJ2-2): DVKVTQSSRYLVKRTGEKVFLECVQDMDHENMFWYRQDPGLGLRLIYFSYDVKMKEKGDIPEGYSVSREKKERFSLILESASTNQTSMYLCASSGQPNTGELFFGEGSRLTVL.

This clonotype was observed many times. V is TRBV7-2 and J is TRBJ2-1; TRBD1 matches at 8 bases. The CDR3 is made up of 18 amino acids. The V gene's germline CDR1 is SGHTA and CDR2 FQGNSA. V gave up 5 bases and J gave up 0 bases; unmatched junction bases: 12. CDR3 residues: CASSTPGQVISSYNEQFF. The CDR3 nucleotides are TGTGCCAGCAGCACGCCGGGACAGGTGATAAGCTCCTACAATGAGCAGTTCTTC.

The genes are TRBV18 and TRBJ1-1; D is undetermined. The CDR3 covers 13 residues. The germline CDR1 and CDR2 sequences are KGHSH and LQKENI. V was cut by 6 bases and J by 4 bases, with 12 bases left in between. The CDR3: CASSQGRVTEAFF. CDR3 DNA sequence: TGTGCCAGCTCCCAAGGGCGGGTCACTGAAGCTTTCTTT.

The chain recombines TRBV11-2 with TRBJ2-5; D unresolved. Germline CDR1 and CDR2: SGHAT and FQNNGV. The CDR3 runs to 10 residues. Trimming shortened V by 3 bases and J by 7 bases, and 3 bases separated the two germline ends. Here the CDR3 reads CASSLRTQYF. The CDR3 coding sequence is TGTGCCAGCAGCTTGCGGACCCAGTACTTC.

The sample holds many counts of this clonotype. The chain joins TRBV29-1 to TRBJ2-1; weak D call: TRBD1 (5 bases). Per germline, CDR1 SQVTM and CDR2 ANQGSEA. The CDR3 covers 15 residues. Deletions cut 3 bases from V and 2 bases from J, with 14 bases between. The CDR3 spells CSVDAARVAYNEQFF. CDR3 bases: TGCAGCGTTGACGCGGCCAGGGTAGCCTACAATGAGCAGTTCTTC.

The chain couples TRBV20-1 to TRBJ2-3; 9 nucleotides match TRBD2. The CDR3 extends over 15 amino acids. Germline CDR1 reads DFQATT; CDR2 reads SNEGSKA (reference sequence). V shed 6 bases and J 4 bases; nucleotides not matched to a gene: 11. The CDR3 region is CSAPRRGGAADTQYF. The CDR3 DNA sequence: TGCAGTGCCCCCAGGCGCGGGGGGGCCGCAGATACGCAGTATTTT.

In this sample, this clonotype turned up a few times. The chain is built from TRBV29-1 and TRBJ2-1, with a possible D match to TRBD1 (6 bases). V lost 4 bases and J lost 8, with 18 bases in between. Germline V lookup: CDR1 SQVTM, CDR2 ANQGSEA. The CDR3 loop spans 14 amino acids. CDR3 amino acids: CSVVPGVFPDEQFF. CDR3 sequence (DNA): TGCAGCGTTGTTCCAGGGGTGTTCCCCGATGAGCAGTTCTTC.

Only a few counts were recorded for this clonotype. The chain recombines TRBV27 with TRBJ2-1, with 8 bases identical to TRBD1. The germline gives CDR1 MNHEY, CDR2 SMNVEV (reference sequence). This CDR3 is built from 14 residues. V lost 7 bases to trimming and J lost 7 bases; unmatched junction nucleotides: 9. Here the CDR3 reads CASTWAGGRNEQFF. The CDR3 nucleotides are TGTGCCAGCACCTGGGCAGGGGGCAGGAATGAGCAGTTCTTC.

This clonotype has a handful of counts. The gene calls are TRBV18 and TRBJ2-2; D is possibly TRBD2 (7 bases). Germline CDR1 is KGHSH and CDR2 is LQKENI. The CDR3 runs to 16 residues. The V gene lost 4 bases and the J gene lost 0 bases, with 12 bases spanning the gap. CDR3 DNA sequence: TGTGCCAGCTCACGAATCGGGGGGCCGAACACCGGGGAGCTGTTTTTT. Its protein is CASSRIGGPNTGELFF.

The rearrangement links TRBV9 to TRBJ2-5; perhaps TRBD1 as D (5 bases). The CDR3 sequence is 15 residues long. The V end was cut by 4 bases, the J end by 0 bases, with 13 bases between. Germline V lookup: CDR1 SGDLS, CDR2 YYNGEE. The CDR3 DNA reads TGTGCCAGCAGCCGTGGACACTTGTACCAAGAGACCCAGTACTTC. This sequence encodes CASSRGHLYQETQYF.

Many counts were recorded for this clonotype. This sequence joins TRBV24-1 and TRBJ1-1, with D perhaps TRBD1 (5 bases). CDR1 KGHDR and CDR2 SFDVKD come from the germline V gene. The CDR3 runs 15 residues. V was trimmed by 7 bases and J by 1 base, leaving 15 bases between them. CDR3 sequence: CATRTGRGRNTEAFF. In nucleotides, the CDR3 is TGTGCCACCAGAACGGGAAGGGGCAGGAACACTGAAGCTTTCTTT.

This rearrangement joins TRBV3-1 to TRBJ2-1; 9 nucleotides align to TRBD1. The V gene end was trimmed by 4 bases and the J gene end by 6 bases; junction bases not matched to a gene: 13. The CDR3 is 17 amino acids. CDR1 and CDR2 from the germline V gene are LGHDT and YNNKEL (reference sequence). The CDR3 region is CASSPRPRTGESNEQFF. CDR3 nucleotides: TGTGCCAGCAGCCCCCGGCCTAGGACAGGGGAGAGCAATGAGCAGTTCTTC.

The rearrangement links TRBV5-4 to TRBJ2-7; 14 nucleotides match TRBD2. Germline V gives CDR1 SGHNT, CDR2 YYREEE (reference sequence). The CDR3 runs to 14 residues. V shed 0 bases and J 7 bases; nucleotides not matched to a gene: 0. The CDR3 bases are TGTGCCAGCAGCTTGGGACTAGCGGGGGGGGAGCAGTACTTC. This sequence encodes CASSLGLAGGEQYF. The variable domain in full, with the rest retrieved from reference TRBV5-4 and TRBJ2-7, is ETGVTQSPTHLIKTRGQQVTLRCSSQSGHNTVSWYQQALGQGPQFIFQYYREEENGRGNFPPRFSGLQFPNYSSELNVNALELDDSALYLCASSLGLAGGEQYFGPGTRLTVT.

This clonotype was observed at least ten times. The gene calls are TRBV14 and TRBJ2-7; D could derive from TRBD1 or TRBD2 (5 bases each). The ends were cut back, 0 bases at V and 6 bases at J, with 15 bases in the middle. The CDR3 sequence is 15 residues long. Germline assignment: CDR1 SGHDN and CDR2 FVKESK. CDR3 region: CASSQDRGPYREQYF. As DNA, the CDR3 is TGTGCCAGCAGCCAAGATCGGGGACCGTATCGCGAGCAGTACTTC.

This clonotype came up many times. This chain joins TRBV6-2 or TRBV6-3 and TRBJ2-2; 7 nucleotides match TRBD1. V lost 6 bases to trimming and J lost 6 bases; unmatched junction nucleotides: 10. CDR3 length equals 15 residues. In germline, CDR1 is MNHEY, CDR2 SVGEGT. The CDR3 reads CASREQGIGPGELFF. In DNA form, the CDR3 reads TGTGCCAGCAGGGAACAGGGGATCGGCCCCGGGGAGCTGTTTTTT.

As concerns this clonotype: Being one base from a much bigger clone, this may be a read error. The J gene is TRBJ2-7, the V gene TRBV6-1; D perhaps matches TRBD2 (7 bases). The CDR3 extends over 16 amino acids. Looked up from germline, CDR1 is MNHNS and CDR2 is SASEGT. The CDR3 region has the DNA TGTGCCAGCAGTGACAGCGGGACACTTGGAACCTACGAGCTGTACTTC. This encodes CASSDSGTLGTYELYF.

This chain connects TRBV7-8 to TRBJ1-1; 8 bases align to TRBD1. This CDR3 contains 16 residues. Germline V gene sequence: CDR1 SGHVS, CDR2 FQNEAQ. Trimming removed 5 bases from V and 1 base from J; junction bases left unmatched: 9. For the CDR3, the DNA is TGTGCCAGCAGCCCACTCCGACAGGGGCCGAACACTGAAGCTTTCTTT. Amino acid sequence: CASSPLRQGPNTEAFF.

This clonotype was found many times. V is TRBV5-1 and J is TRBJ1-4; no firm D call. The germline V and J ends were trimmed by 1 base and 8 bases, with 6 bases remaining between them. CDR1 SGHRS and CDR2 YFSETQ come from the germline V gene. This CDR3 comprises 12 residues. CDR3 nucleotides: TGCGCCAGCAGCTTGCATGGAGAAAAACTGTTTTTT. The encoded protein is CASSLHGEKLFF.

The chain combines TRBV6-5 with TRBJ1-1; D perhaps matches TRBD1 (6 bases). Trimming removed 5 bases at V and 0 bases at J, with 13 bases between. Germline V gene lookup returns CDR1 MNHEY and CDR2 SVGAGI. The CDR3 spans 15 residues. This chain's CDR3 is CASSGRQVMNTEAFF. Written as DNA, the CDR3 is TGTGCCAGCAGTGGAAGACAGGTCATGAACACTGAAGCTTTCTTT.

Here the CDR3 reads CSVLEYQETQYF. In DNA form, the CDR3 reads TGCAGCGTTTTGGAGTACCAAGAGACCCAGTACTTC. V and J are TRBV29-1 and TRBJ2-5; D ambiguous. The CDR3 extends over 12 amino acids. With 5 bases removed from V and 0 bases from J, the gap between germline ends came to 7 bases. Germline V gene sequence: CDR1 SQVTM, CDR2 ANQGSEA.

V usage is TRBV9 and J usage is TRBJ1-3; D remains unclear. Deletions cut 2 bases from V and 3 bases from J, with 9 bases between. This CDR3 contains 14 residues. CDR1 and CDR2 (germline): SGDLS, YYNGEE. The CDR3 is CASSVTIFGNTIYF. The CDR3 DNA reads as TGTGCCAGCAGCGTGACCATTTTTGGAAACACCATATATTTT.

The chain couples TRBV5-1 to TRBJ2-2, with a tentative D call TRBD1 (6 bases). CDR3 length: 16 amino acids. V shed 4 bases and J shed 3 bases, with 16 bases lying between them. From germline, CDR1 is SGHRS and CDR2 YFSETQ. CDR3 sequence reads: CASSPVTGTDTGELFF. The CDR3 bases are TGCGCCAGCAGCCCCGTAACAGGGACCGACACCGGGGAGCTGTTTTTT.

The CDR3 protein is CASMGLGTGELFF. CDR3 nucleotides: TGTGCCAGCATGGGGCTCGGGACCGGGGAGCTGTTTTTT. The chain uses TRBV2 and TRBJ2-2; maybe TRBD1 (5 bases). This CDR3 contains 13 residues. V shed 7 bases and J shed 5 bases, with 11 bases lying between them. Germline V gene lookup returns CDR1 SNHLY and CDR2 FYNNEI.

This clonotype appeared many times. This chain uses TRBV29-1 with TRBJ1-5; D remains unclear. CDR3 size: 12 residues. V was trimmed by 4 bases and J by 0 bases, leaving 4 bases between them. Germline lookup yields CDR1 SQVTM and CDR2 ANQGSEA. The CDR3 bases are TGCAGCGTTGGAGTTAGCAATCAGCCCCAGCATTTT. The encoded protein is CSVGVSNQPQHF.